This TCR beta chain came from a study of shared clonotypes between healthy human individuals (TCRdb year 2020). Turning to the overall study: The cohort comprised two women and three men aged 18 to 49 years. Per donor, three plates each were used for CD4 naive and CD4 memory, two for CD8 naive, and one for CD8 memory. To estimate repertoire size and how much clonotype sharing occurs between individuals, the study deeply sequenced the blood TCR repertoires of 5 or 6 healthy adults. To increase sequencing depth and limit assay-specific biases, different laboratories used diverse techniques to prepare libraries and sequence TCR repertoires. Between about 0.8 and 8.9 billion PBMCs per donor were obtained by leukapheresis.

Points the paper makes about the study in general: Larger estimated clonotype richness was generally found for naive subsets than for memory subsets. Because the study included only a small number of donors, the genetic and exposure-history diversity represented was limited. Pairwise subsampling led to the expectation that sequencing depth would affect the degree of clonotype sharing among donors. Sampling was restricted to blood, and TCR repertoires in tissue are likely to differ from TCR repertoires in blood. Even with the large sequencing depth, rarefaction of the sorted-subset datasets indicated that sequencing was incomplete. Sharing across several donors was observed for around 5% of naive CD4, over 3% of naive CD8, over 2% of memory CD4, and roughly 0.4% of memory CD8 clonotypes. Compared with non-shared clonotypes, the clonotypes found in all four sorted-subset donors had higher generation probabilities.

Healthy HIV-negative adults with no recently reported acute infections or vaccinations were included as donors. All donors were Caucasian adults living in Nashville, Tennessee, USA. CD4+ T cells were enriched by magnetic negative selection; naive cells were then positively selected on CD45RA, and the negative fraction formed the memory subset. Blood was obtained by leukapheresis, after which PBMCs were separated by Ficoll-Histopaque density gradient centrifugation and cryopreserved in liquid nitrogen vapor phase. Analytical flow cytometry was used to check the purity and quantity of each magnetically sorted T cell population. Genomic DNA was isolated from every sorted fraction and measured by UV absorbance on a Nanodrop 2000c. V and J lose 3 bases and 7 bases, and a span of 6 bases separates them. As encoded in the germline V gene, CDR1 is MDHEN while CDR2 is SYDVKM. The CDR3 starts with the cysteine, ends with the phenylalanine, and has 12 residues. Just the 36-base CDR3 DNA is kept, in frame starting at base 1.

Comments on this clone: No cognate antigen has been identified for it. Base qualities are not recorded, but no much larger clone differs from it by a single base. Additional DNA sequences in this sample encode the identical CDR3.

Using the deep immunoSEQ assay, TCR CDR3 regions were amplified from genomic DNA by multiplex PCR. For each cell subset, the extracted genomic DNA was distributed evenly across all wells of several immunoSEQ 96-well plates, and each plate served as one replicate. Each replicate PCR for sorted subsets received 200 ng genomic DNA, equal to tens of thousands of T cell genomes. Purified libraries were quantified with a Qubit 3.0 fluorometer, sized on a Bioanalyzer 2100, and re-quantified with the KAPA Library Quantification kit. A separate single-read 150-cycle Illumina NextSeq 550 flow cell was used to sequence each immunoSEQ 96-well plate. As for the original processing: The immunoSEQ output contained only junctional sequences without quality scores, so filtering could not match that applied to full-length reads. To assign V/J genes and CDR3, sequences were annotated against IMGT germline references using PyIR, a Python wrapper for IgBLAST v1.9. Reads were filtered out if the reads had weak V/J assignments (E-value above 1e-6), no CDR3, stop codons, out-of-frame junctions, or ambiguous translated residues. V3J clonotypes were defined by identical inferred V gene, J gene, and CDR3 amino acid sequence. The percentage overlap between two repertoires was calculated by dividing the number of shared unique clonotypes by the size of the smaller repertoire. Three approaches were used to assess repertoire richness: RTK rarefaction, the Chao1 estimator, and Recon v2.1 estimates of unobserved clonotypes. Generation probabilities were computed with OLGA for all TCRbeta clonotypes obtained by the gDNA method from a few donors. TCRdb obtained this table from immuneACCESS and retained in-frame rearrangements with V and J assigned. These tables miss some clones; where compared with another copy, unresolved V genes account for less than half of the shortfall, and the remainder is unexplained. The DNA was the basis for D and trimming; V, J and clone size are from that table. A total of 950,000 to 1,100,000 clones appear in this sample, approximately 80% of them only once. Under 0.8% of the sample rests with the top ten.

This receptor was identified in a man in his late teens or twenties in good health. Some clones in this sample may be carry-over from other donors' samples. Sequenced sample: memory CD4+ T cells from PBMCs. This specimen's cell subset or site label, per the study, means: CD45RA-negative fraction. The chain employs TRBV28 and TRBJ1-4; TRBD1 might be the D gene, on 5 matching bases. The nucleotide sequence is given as TGTGCCAGCAGTTTTCAGGGTGAAAAACTGTTTTTT. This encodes CASSFQGEKLFF.